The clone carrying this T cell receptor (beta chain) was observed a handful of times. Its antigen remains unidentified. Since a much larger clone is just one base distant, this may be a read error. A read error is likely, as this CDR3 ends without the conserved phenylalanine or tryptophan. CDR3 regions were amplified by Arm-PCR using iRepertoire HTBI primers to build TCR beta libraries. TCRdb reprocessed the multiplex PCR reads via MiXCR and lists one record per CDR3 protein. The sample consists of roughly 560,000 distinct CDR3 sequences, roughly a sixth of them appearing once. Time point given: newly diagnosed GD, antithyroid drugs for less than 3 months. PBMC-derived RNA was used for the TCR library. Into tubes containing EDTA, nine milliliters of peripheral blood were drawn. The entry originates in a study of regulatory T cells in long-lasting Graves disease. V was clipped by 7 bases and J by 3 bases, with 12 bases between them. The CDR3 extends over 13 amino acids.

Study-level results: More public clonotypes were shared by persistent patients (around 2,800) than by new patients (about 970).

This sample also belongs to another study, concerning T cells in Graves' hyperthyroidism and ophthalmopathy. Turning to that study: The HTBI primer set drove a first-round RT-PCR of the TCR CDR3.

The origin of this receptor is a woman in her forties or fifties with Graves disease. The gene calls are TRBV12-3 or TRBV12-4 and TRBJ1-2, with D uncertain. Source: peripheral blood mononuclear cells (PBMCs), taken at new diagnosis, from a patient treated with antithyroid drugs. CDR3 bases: TGTGCCAGCACCCGACGGGCGGACTATGGCTACACCATC. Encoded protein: CASTRRADYGYTI.